Following are 4 T cell receptor beta chains from one sample sequenced in a study of T cell responses to AZD1222 COVID-19 vaccine. The protocol was immunoSEQ multiplex PCR, while the TCRdb copy is restricted to in-frame clones and leaves out a portion. The sample lists tens of thousands of clones, approximately 90% seen once, with roughly a tenth in the top ten. Sequences were derived from peripheral blood, sampled on day 0 of AZD1222 vaccination. Every receptor here comes from an adult in good health.

The chain joins TRBV19 to TRBJ1-5, with D possibly matching TRBD1 (6 bases). The CDR3 consists of 12 residues. V lost 6 bases, J lost 6 bases, and 9 bases lay in between. CDR1 LNHDA and CDR2 SQIVND come from the germline V gene (reference sequence). The CDR3 loop is CASRDRTQPQHF. The CDR3 nucleotides are TGTGCCAGTAGAGACAGGACTCAGCCCCAGCATTTT.

CDR3 nucleotide sequence: TGCGCCAGCAGCTTGTCGGGGCTAGCGGGGGGTAGTGACAATGAGCAGTTCTTC. It encodes CASSLSGLAGGSDNEQFF. This chain links TRBV5-1 with TRBJ2-1; 11 bases fit TRBD2. Germline V gene lookup returns CDR1 SGHRS and CDR2 YFSETQ. The CDR3 has 18 residues. J lost 5 bases, V lost 1 base, and 11 bases had no gene match.

V usage is TRBV7-2 and J usage is TRBJ2-3, with 8 bases that match TRBD1. V lost 5 bases and J lost 1; bases outside the gene matches: 8. This CDR3 has 16 amino acids. From germline, CDR1 is SGHTA and CDR2 FQGNSA. The CDR3 is CASSDDRGWGTDTQYF. In nucleotides, the CDR3 is TGTGCCAGCAGCGACGACAGGGGTTGGGGCACAGATACGCAGTATTTT.

The chain recombines TRBV5-5 with TRBJ2-7, with 11 bases that match TRBD2. With 4 bases clipped from V and 4 bases from J, the junction kept 4 bases outside the gene matches. Germline V gene sequence: CDR1 SGHKS, CDR2 YYEKEE (reference sequence). The length of the CDR3 is 14 residues. The DNA for the CDR3 is TGTGCCAGCAGCAAACTAGCGGGAGAGTACGAGCAGTACTTC. Amino acids: CASSKLAGEYEQYF.